Listed below are T cell receptor beta chains from one sample, sequenced in a study of siplizumab effects on memory and regulatory T cells. Here immunoSEQ multiplex PCR was the method, and the copy in TCRdb shows in-frame clones only, minus some. There are 57,000 or so clones in the sample; around three quarters occur only once, and 0.4% to 0.45% lies in the top ten. Sequences were obtained from memory CD4+ T cells sorted from blood. All receptors derive from a human donor in good health. The CDR3 runs from the conserved cysteine through the conserved F or W. D genes are given only for firm matches. Some rows have no size entry. The others give once, few or many, or a class for an expanded clone.

j_gene	abundance	d_gene	v_gene	CDR3nt	CDR3aa
TRBJ1-1	-	-	TRBV30	TGTGCCTGGAGGAGACCAGAAATGAACACTGAAGCTTTCTTT	CAWRRPEMNTEAFF
TRBJ2-2	few	-	TRBV30	TGTGCCTGGAGCGTAAGGGAGTTCGGCAGGGGAAGCGGCCTCCCTGGGTCCGGGGAGCTGTTTTTT	CAWSVREFGRGSGLPGSGELFF
TRBJ2-7	-	TRBD1	TRBV28	TGTGCCAGCTGCTCCGGGACAGCCCTTTACGAGCAGTACTTC	CASCSGTALYEQYF
TRBJ1-2	few	-	TRBV10-1	TGCGCCATCCCATCAATAGTCTTCGTAGCCTATGGCTACACCTTC	CAIPSIVFVAYGYTF
TRBJ2-7	-	-	TRBV5-1	TGCGCCAGCAGCCCTCCTATCGGGCTATACGAGCAGTACTTC	CASSPPIGLYEQYF
TRBJ2-2	-	TRBD2	TRBV5-4	TGTGCCAGCAGCTCCCTAGCGGGGCGAAGCACCGGGGAGCTGTTTTTT	CASSSLAGRSTGELFF
TRBJ1-5	-	TRBD1	TRBV4-1	TGCGCCAGCAGCCCCGAGGAGGGGGCTCAGCCCCAGCATTTT	CASSPEEGAQPQHF
TRBJ2-1	-	TRBD1	TRBV5-4	TGTGCCAGCAGCTTTGACAGGGAGAATGAGCAGTTCTTC	CASSFDRENEQFF
TRBJ1-2	once	-	TRBV6-1	TGTGCCAGCAGCCTCTGGCAGACTTCTAGCTATGGCTACACCTTC	CASSLWQTSSYGYTF
TRBJ2-2	-	TRBD2	TRBV5-4	TGTGCCAGCAGCTTGGAGCCCAGCGGGAGTCAATCTGGGGAGCTGTTTTTT	CASSLEPSGSQSGELFF
TRBJ1-4	-	TRBD1	TRBV2	TGTGCCAGCAGTGTGATACAGGGGGCGAATGAAAAACTGTTTTTT	CASSVIQGANEKLFF
TRBJ2-2	-	TRBD1	TRBV5-1	TGCGCCAGCACCCCCGAGGGACAGGGGACCACCGGGGAGCTGTTTTTT	CASTPEGQGTTGELFF
TRBJ2-3	once	-	TRBV7-6	TGTGCCAGCAGCAATAGCGCAGGGCCCCTCACAGATACGCAGTATTTT	CASSNSAGPLTDTQYF
TRBJ1-1	few	-	TRBV4-2	TGTGCCAGCAGCCAAGGGGGCAGGAACACTGAAGCTTTCTTT	CASSQGGRNTEAFF
TRBJ2-1	-	-	TRBV5-1	TGCGCCAGCAGCTTGGTAGGCACTTCTCTGAGCTCCTACAATGAGCAGTTCTTC	CASSLVGTSLSSYNEQFF
TRBJ2-2	few	-	TRBV2	TGTGCCAGCAGTCAAAACCCGCCGGGGGAGCTGTTTTTT	CASSQNPPGELFF
TRBJ2-1	-	TRBD2	TRBV5-1	TGCGCCAGCAGCTCTTTAGGGCGGGGGGATGAGCAGTTCTTC	CASSSLGRGDEQFF
TRBJ2-3	-	-	TRBV19	TGTGCCAGTAGTATAGATAGTATACAGGCAGGACCCTCTAATACGCAGTATTTT	CASSIDSIQAGPSNTQYF
TRBJ1-2	-	TRBD1	TRBV28	TGTGCCAGCAGCTCGGGACAGGGGCCGCTTCTTGATGGCTACACCTTC	CASSSGQGPLLDGYTF
TRBJ2-6	-	-	TRBV6-5	TGTGCCAGCAGAGACCTCGGGGTCCTGACTTTC	CASRDLGVLTF
TRBJ2-3	few	TRBD1	TRBV7-3	TGTGCCAGCAGCTCAATGGGACAGCACACAGATACGCAGTATTTT	CASSSMGQHTDTQYF
TRBJ1-3	-	-	TRBV7-2	TGTGCCAGCAGCTTAGCGGCCGGCAGCTCTGGAAACACCATATATTTT	CASSLAAGSSGNTIYF
TRBJ2-7	-	-	TRBV6-6	TGTGCCAGCAGTTACCGCGAGACCGGCTACGAGCAGTACTTC	CASSYRETGYEQYF
TRBJ2-3	few	TRBD2	TRBV4-2	TGTGCCAGCCCCCGAGAGCTAGCGGGGGCCGGCAGCACAGATACGCAGTATTTT	CASPRELAGAGSTDTQYF
TRBJ1-1	-	-	TRBV9	TGTGCCAGCAGCGTAGATCGGAACACTGAAGCTTTCTTT	CASSVDRNTEAFF
TRBJ1-3	-	TRBD1	TRBV19	TGTGCCAGTACCGGACAGGCCGCTGGAAACACCATATATTTT	CASTGQAAGNTIYF
TRBJ1-6	-	-	TRBV10-3	TGTGCCATCAGGTTGGACAGCTCCTATAATTCACCCCTCCACTTT	CAIRLDSSYNSPLHF
TRBJ2-3	-	-	TRBV10-3	TGTGCCATCAGTGAATCGGGTGCGTTCGGGGGGCCGAATACGCAGTATTTT	CAISESGAFGGPNTQYF
TRBJ1-4	-	-	TRBV27	TGTGCCAGCAGGGAGACCGGGAGGGGGAAACTGTTTTTT	CASRETGRGKLFF
TRBJ2-3	-	-	TRBV4-1	TGCGCCAGCAGCCAAGATCCTTCGGGGGCGAACACAGATACGCAGTATTTT	CASSQDPSGANTDTQYF
TRBJ1-5	once	-	TRBV15	TGTGCCACCAGCAGGGATAGCGGGAGTCAGCCCCAGCATTTT	CATSRDSGSQPQHF
TRBJ2-1	-	-	TRBV5-5	TGTGCCAGCAGCCACCCGGGGCGTGAGCAGTTCTTC	CASSHPGREQFF
TRBJ2-3	-	TRBD1	TRBV9	TGTGCCAGCAGCGTAAGGACAGGGGGCGGAACAGATACGCAGTATTTT	CASSVRTGGGTDTQYF
TRBJ1-1	-	-	TRBV5-5	TGTGCCAGCAGCGTAGACGGCCGCACTGAAGCTTTCTTT	CASSVDGRTEAFF
TRBJ1-2	-	TRBD1	TRBV30	TGTGCCCGTGGACAGGCTGATGGCTACACCTTC	CARGQADGYTF
TRBJ2-7	-	TRBD1	TRBV5-1	TGCGCCAGCAGCAAAGGGACAGTCGCCGAGCAGTACTTC	CASSKGTVAEQYF
TRBJ1-1	-	-	TRBV29-1	TGCAGCGTTGAACGAGGCCCGGGCACTGAAGCTTTCTTT	CSVERGPGTEAFF
TRBJ1-3	few	-	TRBV7-2	TGTGCCAGCAGCTTATACGGGTGGTCTGGAAACACCATATATTTT	CASSLYGWSGNTIYF
TRBJ1-1	-	TRBD1	TRBV5-4	TGTGCCAGCAGCTTGGCTGGGACAGGGGGCGGGGGTACTGAAGCTTTCTTT	CASSLAGTGGGGTEAFF
TRBJ2-2	-	-	TRBV28	TGTGCCGGCAAGGGGGAAGGCGGGGAGCTGTTTTTT	CAGKGEGGELFF
TRBJ2-5	-	TRBD2	TRBV9	TGTGCCAGCAGCGTCGCCCCCGGACGCGGGGGGCAAGAGACCCAGTACTTC	CASSVAPGRGGQETQYF
TRBJ1-2	-	TRBD1	TRBV27	TGTGCCAGCAGTCCACCCCCCGGCAGGGGGCTCGGCTACACCTTC	CASSPPPGRGLGYTF
TRBJ2-7	-	TRBD2	TRBV28	TGTGCCAGCACAACCTATAGCGGGGGGGCCAGCTACGAGCAGTACTTC	CASTTYSGGASYEQYF
TRBJ1-1	-	-	TRBV30	TGTGCCTGGACCCGGGGCACTGAAGCTTTCTTT	CAWTRGTEAFF
TRBJ1-1	-	-	TRBV6-5	TGTGCCAGCAGTTACCAGGGCGGTATGAACACTGAAGCTTTCTTT	CASSYQGGMNTEAFF
TRBJ2-1	-	TRBD2	TRBV2	TGTGCCAGCAGCGAAGGTTGGACTAGCGGGGGGAATGAGCAGTTCTTC	CASSEGWTSGGNEQFF
TRBJ2-7	-	-	TRBV19	TGTGCCAGTAGTATAGTCCGGGGTCCTACCTACGAGCAGTACTTC	CASSIVRGPTYEQYF
TRBJ2-1	-	TRBD2	TRBV9	TGTGCCAGCAGCGTAGAACGCCCGGGACTAGCGGGGGGTCGCTCCTACAATGAGCAGTTCTTC	CASSVERPGLAGGRSYNEQFF
TRBJ2-7	-	TRBD2	TRBV7-8	TGTGCCACCAGAAGTCGGGAGGGAACCTACGAGCAGTACTTC	CATRSREGTYEQYF
TRBJ2-7	-	-	TRBV5-1	TGCGCCAGCAGCTGGGGGGGCCGCCCTGCCTCCTACGAGCAGTACTTC	CASSWGGRPASYEQYF
TRBJ2-7	once	-	TRBV4-3	TGCGCCAGCAGCCAAGATCAGAACAGGGGACTCTACGAGCAGTACTTC	CASSQDQNRGLYEQYF
TRBJ1-1	-	-	TRBV30	TGTGCCTGGAGTTCACCGCTGACAAACACTGAAGCTTTCTTT	CAWSSPLTNTEAFF
TRBJ2-6	few	-	TRBV19	TGTGCCAGTAATACGGGCGCGGGGGGGGCCAACGTCCTGACTTTC	CASNTGAGGANVLTF
TRBJ1-2	medium-sized	-	TRBV18	TGTGCCAGCTCACCTCTCGGGGGCCCCGATGGCTACACCTTC	CASSPLGGPDGYTF
TRBJ2-7	-	TRBD1	TRBV7-2	TGTGCCAGCAGCGGTGGGACAGTGTACTTC	CASSGGTVYF